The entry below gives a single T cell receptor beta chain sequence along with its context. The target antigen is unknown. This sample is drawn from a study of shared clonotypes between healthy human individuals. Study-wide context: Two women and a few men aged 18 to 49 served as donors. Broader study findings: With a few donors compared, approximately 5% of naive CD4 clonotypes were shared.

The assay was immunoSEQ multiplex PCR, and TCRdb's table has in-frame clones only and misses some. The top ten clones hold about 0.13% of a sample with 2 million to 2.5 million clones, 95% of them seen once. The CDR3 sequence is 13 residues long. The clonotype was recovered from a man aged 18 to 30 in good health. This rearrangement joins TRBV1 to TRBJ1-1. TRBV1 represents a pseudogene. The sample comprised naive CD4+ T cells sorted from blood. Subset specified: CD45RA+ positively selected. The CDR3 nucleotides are TGCACCAGCAGCCGGAGGGTGCGGACTGAAGCTTTCTTT. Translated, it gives CTSSRRVRTEAFF.